Below, 15 T cell receptor beta chains from the same sample are listed, as sequenced in a study of blood T cell repertoires in COVID-19. Measured with immunoSEQ multiplex PCR; TCRdb has only the in-frame clones, and not every one. The table records 150,000 to 200,000 clones, roughly four fifths of them present only once. Sequencing was carried out using peripheral blood. These receptors originate from a man between 60 and 75 years old with active or convalescent COVID-19.

This chain joins TRBV5-5 and TRBJ1-6, with 9 bases matching TRBD1. This CDR3 region has 15 residues. V gave up 4 bases and J gave up 5 bases; unmatched junction bases: 4. Germline CDR1 is SGHKS and CDR2 is YYEKEE (reference sequence). In DNA, the CDR3 is TGTGCCAGCAGCGCCGGGGACAGGGATAATTCACCCCTCCACTTT. The encoded protein is CASSAGDRDNSPLHF.

The rearrangement links TRBV28 to TRBJ2-1; 9 bases line up with TRBD2. Germline V lookup: CDR1 MDHEN, CDR2 SYDVKM. V shed 6 bases and J 4 bases; nucleotides not matched to a gene: 10. The length of the CDR3 is 16 residues. CDR3 protein: CASSPLGTSLYNEQFF. CDR3 DNA sequence: TGTGCCAGCAGCCCCCTCGGGACTAGCTTATACAATGAGCAGTTCTTC.

This clone was observed a few times. The J gene is TRBJ2-5, the V gene TRBV6-6; D gene uncertain. Trimming removed 5 bases from V and 3 bases from J, with 7 bases in between. Per the germline V gene, CDR1 is MNHNY and CDR2 is SVGAGI (reference sequence). The CDR3 consists of 12 residues. CDR3: CASSIEKETQYF. The DNA of the CDR3 is TGTGCCAGCAGTATCGAGAAAGAGACCCAGTACTTC.

V usage is TRBV3-1 (or the pseudogene TRBV3-2) and J usage is TRBJ2-2, with D unresolved. The V end was cut by 5 bases, the J end by 5 bases, with 6 bases between. The CDR3 sequence is 12 residues long. Germline V lookup: CDR1 LGHDT, CDR2 YNNKEL (reference sequence). The CDR3, as DNA: TGTGCCAGCAGCGCTATAACCGGGGAGCTGTTTTTT. This codes for CASSAITGELFF.

This clone appeared once. This rearrangement joins TRBV25-1 to TRBJ2-2, with a possible D match to TRBD1 (6 bases). Germline values: CDR1 MGHDK, CDR2 SYGVNS. V was shortened by 5 bases and J by 3 bases, with 13 bases between the two germline ends. This CDR3 is built from 15 residues. CDR3 amino acids: CASSKTGIDTGELFF. CDR3 nucleotide sequence: TGTGCCAGCAGTAAAACAGGGATTGACACCGGGGAGCTGTTTTTT. The full variable domain, with the rest looked up from reference TRBV25-1 and TRBJ2-2, is EADIYQTPRYLVIGTGKKITLECSQTMGHDKMYWYQQDPGMELHLIHYSYGVNSTEKGDLSSESTVSRIRTEHFPLTLESARPSHTSQYLCASSKTGIDTGELFFGEGSRLTVL.

CDR3 sequence: CASSYAGRAHTGELFF. The CDR3 nucleotides read TGTGCCAGCAGTTACGCGGGACGGGCGCACACCGGGGAGCTGTTTTTT. The V and J genes are TRBV6-5 and TRBJ2-2; TRBD2 might be the D (6 bases). This CDR3 comprises 16 residues. Germline V gene sequence: CDR1 MNHEY, CDR2 SVGAGI. The V and J ends lost 2 bases and 3 bases respectively, with 13 bases between them.

V gene TRBV27 combines with J gene TRBJ1-5; perhaps TRBD1 as D (5 bases). The length of the CDR3 is 17 residues. The germline V gene has CDR1 MNHEY and CDR2 SMNVEV (reference sequence). The V and J ends lost 3 bases and 2 bases respectively, with 17 bases between them. The CDR3 DNA follows: TGTGCCAGCAGTTTTAAGCCGGGGGGGAGAGGCAATCAGCCCCAGCATTTT. Its translation is CASSFKPGGRGNQPQHF.

The gene calls are TRBV7-3 and TRBJ2-2, with D maybe TRBD2 (6 bases). V was cut by 5 bases and J by 7 bases, with 20 bases left in between. This CDR3 has 16 amino acids. Germline CDR1 SGHTA, CDR2 FQGTGA. CDR3 nucleotide sequence: TGTGCCAGCAGCCCGTCCCCGGCTAGCGCAGGCGGGGAGCTGTTTTTT. Translated: CASSPSPASAGGELFF.

The chain recombines TRBV6-5 with TRBJ1-6; 9 nucleotides align to TRBD1. J was trimmed by 10 bases and V by 6 bases; bases with no gene match: 7. CDR3 length: 14 residues. Germline CDR1 MNHEY, CDR2 SVGAGI. CDR3 sequence: CASSRTGAESPLHF. DNA for the CDR3: TGTGCCAGCAGCCGGACAGGGGCGGAATCACCCCTCCACTTT.

V usage is TRBV6-5 and J usage is TRBJ2-7; 9 nucleotides line up with TRBD1. V dropped 4 bases and J dropped 3; count of bases not matched to a gene: 4. Germline CDR1 and CDR2: MNHEY and SVGAGI. The CDR3 totals 14 residues. DNA of the CDR3: TGTGCCAGCAGTTTCGACAGGGGGGACTACGAGCAGTACTTC. Its translation: CASSFDRGDYEQYF.

This chain links TRBV7-9 with TRBJ1-2, with a weak D call TRBD1 (6 bases). Trimming removed 1 base at V and 3 bases at J, with 18 bases between. The CDR3 contains 17 residues. Germline CDR1 reads SEHNR; CDR2 reads FQNEAQ (reference sequence). The DNA for the CDR3 is TGTGCCAGCAGCTTAGAGTCGGGGGGCGCTTTGGACTATGGCTACACCTTC. Its protein is CASSLESGGALDYGYTF.

This chain uses TRBV6-1 with TRBJ1-5; no reliable D call. V was trimmed by 0 bases and J by 0 bases, leaving 6 bases between them. This CDR3 contains 15 residues. Per the germline V gene, CDR1 is MNHNS and CDR2 is SASEGT. The CDR3 DNA sequence: TGTGCCAGCAGTGAAGCGGCGGATAGCAATCAGCCCCAGCATTTT. It translates to CASSEAADSNQPQHF.

This chain uses TRBV9 with TRBJ2-3, with 10 nucleotides matching TRBD2. Germline CDR1 and CDR2: SGDLS and YYNGEE. V shed 3 bases and J 4 bases; nucleotides not matched to a gene: 5. The CDR3 is 15 residues long. This chain's CDR3 is CASSGGLAFSDTQYF. DNA for the CDR3: TGTGCCAGCAGCGGGGGACTAGCGTTTTCAGATACGCAGTATTTT.

The rearrangement joins TRBV5-1 to TRBJ2-7; 9 nucleotides align to TRBD1. Trimming cost V 2 bases and J 2 bases; bases outside gene matches: 2. Germline lookup yields CDR1 SGHRS and CDR2 YFSETQ. CDR3 length: 14 residues. The CDR3: CASSLRTGAYEQYF. The CDR3 DNA reads as TGCGCCAGCAGCTTACGGACAGGGGCCTACGAGCAGTACTTC. The entire variable domain, with the rest obtained from reference TRBV5-1 and TRBJ2-7, is as follows: KAGVTQTPRYLIKTRGQQVTLSCSPISGHRSVSWYQQTPGQGLQFLFEYFSETQRNKGNFPGRFSGRQFSNSRSEMNVSTLELGDSALYLCASSLRTGAYEQYFGPGTRLTVT.

The chain is built from TRBV15 and TRBJ2-5; TRBD2 matches at 11 bases. The trim removed 0 bases at V and 1 base at J, leaving 4 bases unmatched. This CDR3 has 17 amino acids. Germline V gene lookup returns CDR1 LNHNV and CDR2 YYDKDF (reference sequence). The CDR3 DNA follows: TGTGCCACCAGCAGAGATAGCGGGGGGGAGACCCAAGAGACCCAGTACTTC. This sequence encodes CATSRDSGGETQETQYF.